The 11 T cell receptor beta chains below come from one sample, sequenced in a study of OX40 agonist ivuxolimab in advanced cancers. The library was prepared using the immunoSEQ multiplex PCR assay. TCRdb took over this immuneACCESS table, retaining in-frame rearrangements with V and J assigned. Such tables are incomplete; in checked studies, under half of the missing clones stem from an unresolved V gene, and the remainder is unexplained. The sample yields under 80,000 clones; more than 80% were counted once. 2% to 2.5% of the sample belongs to the ten largest clones. The specimen was CD4+ or CD8+ T cells sorted from blood, collected in a trial of the OX40 agonist ivuxolimab. The receptors shown here come from an adult with an advanced solid tumor such as melanoma, head and neck, liver or kidney cancer.

The chain recombines TRBV5-1 with TRBJ1-1; 9 positions agree with TRBD1. This CDR3 is 14 amino acids long. V gave up 5 bases and J gave up 6 bases; unmatched junction bases: 8. The germline V gene has CDR1 SGHRS and CDR2 YFSETQ. The CDR3, as DNA: TGCGCCAGCAGTCAAGGGACAGGGCCGTCTGAAGCTTTCTTT. Translation: CASSQGTGPSEAFF.

This clone showed up just once. The V call is TRBV2, the J call TRBJ2-7, with D possibly TRBD1 on 6 matching bases. The CDR3 is 14 amino acids. Germline CDR1 and CDR2: SNHLY and FYNNEI. V was pared by 6 bases and J by 4 bases, with 16 bases between. In DNA, the CDR3 is TGTGCCAGCAGGCGGACAGTTCTGGGGTACGAGCAGTACTTC. It specifies CASRRTVLGYEQYF.

The chain employs TRBV19 and TRBJ1-5; a weak D match, TRBD1 (6 bases). The CDR3 loop spans 14 amino acids. Germline V gives CDR1 LNHDA, CDR2 SQIVND (reference sequence). The ends were cut back, 8 bases at V and 1 base at J, with 12 bases in the middle. The DNA of the CDR3 is TGTGCCAGTGGAACAGGGTTGAGCAATCAGCCCCAGCATTTT. Encoded protein: CASGTGLSNQPQHF. The whole variable domain, filled in from reference TRBV19 and TRBJ1-5, reads DGGITQSPKYLFRKEGQNVTLSCEQNLNHDAMYWYRQDPGQGLRLIYYSQIVNDFQKGDIAEGYSVSREKKESFPLTVTSAQKNPTAFYLCASGTGLSNQPQHFGDGTRLSIL.

The chain is built from TRBV27 and TRBJ2-7, with D unresolved. The V gene's germline CDR1 is MNHEY and CDR2 SMNVEV (reference sequence). This CDR3 is 16 amino acids long. V lost 8 bases, J lost 8 bases, and 28 bases lay in between. Here the CDR3 reads CASSDGVNPLGIQQYF. The CDR3 DNA follows: TGTGCCAGCTCGGACGGAGTGAACCCCCTCGGAATCCAGCAGTACTTC.

V and J are TRBV7-5 and TRBJ2-7; the table's D gene call, TRBD2, was not cross checked with the DNA. TRBV7-5 is labeled a pseudogene. This CDR3 has 15 residues. This chain's CDR3 is CASSSPSGSAYEQYF. CDR3 sequence (DNA): TGTGCCAGCAGCTCCCCTAGCGGGAGCGCCTACGAGCAGTACTTC.

The chain links TRBV6-1 to TRBJ1-6, with D possibly TRBD1 on 5 matching bases. The CDR3 extends over 14 amino acids. With 6 bases removed from V and 7 bases from J, the gap between germline ends came to 13 bases. Germline V lookup: CDR1 MNHNS, CDR2 SASEGT. In DNA form, the CDR3 reads TGTGCCAGCAGAGCCGGGACTCAGAATTCACCCCTCCACTTT. It encodes CASRAGTQNSPLHF.

The chain carries TRBV27 and TRBJ1-5; D remains ambiguous. The CDR3 is made up of 13 amino acids. The V and J ends lost 6 bases and 4 bases respectively, with 10 bases between them. In germline, CDR1 is MNHEY, CDR2 SMNVEV (reference sequence). CDR3 region: CASRGRTNQPQHF. The CDR3 nucleotides read TGTGCCAGCAGGGGGAGGACGAATCAGCCCCAGCATTTT.

This chain connects TRBV5-1 to TRBJ2-7; 8 bases are a match to TRBD2. Per germline, CDR1 SGHRS and CDR2 YFSETQ. The junction had 8 bases not matched to a gene; V was cut back by 0 bases and J by 6 bases. The CDR3 length is 15 residues. The CDR3 spells CASSLVRSGTSEQYF. DNA of the CDR3: TGCGCCAGCAGCTTGGTACGTAGCGGGACATCCGAGCAGTACTTC.

The rearrangement links TRBV11-2 to TRBJ1-4, with D unclear. Germline V gene data show CDR1 as SGHAT and CDR2 as FQNNGV. This CDR3 comprises 14 residues. V was trimmed by 3 bases and J by 7 bases, leaving 12 bases between them. This CDR3 reads CASSFTDSREKLFF. DNA for the CDR3: TGTGCCAGCAGCTTTACAGACTCGCGTGAAAAACTGTTTTTT.

The CDR3 DNA reads TGTGCCAGCAGTCGGACTAGCGGGGTACAAGAGACCCAGTACTTC. The encoded protein is CASSRTSGVQETQYF. This chain joins TRBV2 and TRBJ2-5; 12 nucleotides agree with TRBD2. This CDR3 comprises 15 residues. With 5 bases clipped from V and 2 bases from J, the junction kept 3 bases outside the gene matches. Germline CDR1 reads SNHLY; CDR2 reads FYNNEI.

The chain employs TRBV28 and TRBJ1-4, with D maybe TRBD1 (5 bases). The CDR3 sequence is 16 residues long. The V and J ends lost 6 bases and 3 bases respectively, with 17 bases between them. Germline V gives CDR1 MDHEN, CDR2 SYDVKM. CDR3 coding DNA: TGTGCCAGCAGGGCCCCCGCGGGGGGACCTAATGAAAAACTGTTTTTT. Translated, it gives CASRAPAGGPNEKLFF.